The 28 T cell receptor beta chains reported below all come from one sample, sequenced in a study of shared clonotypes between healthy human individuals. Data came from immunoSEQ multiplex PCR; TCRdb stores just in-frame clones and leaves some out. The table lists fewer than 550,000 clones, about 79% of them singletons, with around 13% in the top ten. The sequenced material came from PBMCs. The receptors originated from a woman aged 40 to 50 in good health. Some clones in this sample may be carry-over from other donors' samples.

The CDR3 DNA reads TGCGCCAGCAGCTTGGGGACTAGCGGGCACCAAGAGACCCAGTACTTC. Its translation: CASSLGTSGHQETQYF. This chain uses TRBV5-1 with TRBJ2-5; TRBD2 matches at 11 bases. CDR3 length: 16 amino acids. V was clipped by 0 bases and J by 0 bases; unmatched bases: 1. Germline-derived CDR1 and CDR2 are SGHRS and YFSETQ.

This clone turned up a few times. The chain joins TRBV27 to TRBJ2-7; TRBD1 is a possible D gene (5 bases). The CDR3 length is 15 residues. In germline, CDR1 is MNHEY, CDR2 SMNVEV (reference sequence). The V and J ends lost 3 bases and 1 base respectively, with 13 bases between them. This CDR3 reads CASSFPPDSSYEQYF. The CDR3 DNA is TGTGCCAGCAGTTTCCCTCCCGACAGTTCCTACGAGCAGTACTTC.

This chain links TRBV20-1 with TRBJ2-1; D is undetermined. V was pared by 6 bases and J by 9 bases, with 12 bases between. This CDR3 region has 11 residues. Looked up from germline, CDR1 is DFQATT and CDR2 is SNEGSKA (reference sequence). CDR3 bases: TGCAGTGCCAGTCTGGCGGTTGAGCAGTTCTTC. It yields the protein CSASLAVEQFF.

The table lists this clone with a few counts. CDR3 amino acids: CASSLGPGGNTDTQYF. The CDR3 DNA follows: TGCGCCAGCAGCTTGGGTCCCGGGGGTAACACAGATACGCAGTATTTT. V and J are TRBV5-1 and TRBJ2-3; D possibly corresponds to TRBD2 (6 bases). Trimming removed 0 bases from V and 2 bases from J, with 13 bases in between. Germline CDR1 is SGHRS and CDR2 is YFSETQ. This CDR3 has 16 residues.

CDR3 nucleotides: TGCGCCAGCACACCAGGGGCTAGCACAGATACGCAGTATTTT. It translates to CASTPGASTDTQYF. The chain is built from TRBV5-1 and TRBJ2-3; maybe TRBD1 (6 bases). The germline CDR1 and CDR2 sequences are SGHRS and YFSETQ. Between the trimmed V and J ends, which lost 6 bases and 0 bases, there was a span of 11 bases. The CDR3 is made up of 14 amino acids.

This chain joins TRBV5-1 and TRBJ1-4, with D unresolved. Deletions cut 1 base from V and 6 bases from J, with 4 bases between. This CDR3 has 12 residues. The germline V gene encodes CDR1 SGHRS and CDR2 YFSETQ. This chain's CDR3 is CASSLPDEKLFF. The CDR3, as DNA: TGCGCCAGCAGCTTGCCTGATGAAAAACTGTTTTTT.

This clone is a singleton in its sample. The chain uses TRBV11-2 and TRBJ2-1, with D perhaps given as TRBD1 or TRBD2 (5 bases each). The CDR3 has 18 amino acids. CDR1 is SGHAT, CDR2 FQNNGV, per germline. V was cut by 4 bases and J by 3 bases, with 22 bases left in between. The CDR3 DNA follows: TGTGCCAGCAGCTCGGGACGCACGGGGTCCCTACACTACAATGAGCAGTTCTTC. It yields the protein CASSSGRTGSLHYNEQFF.

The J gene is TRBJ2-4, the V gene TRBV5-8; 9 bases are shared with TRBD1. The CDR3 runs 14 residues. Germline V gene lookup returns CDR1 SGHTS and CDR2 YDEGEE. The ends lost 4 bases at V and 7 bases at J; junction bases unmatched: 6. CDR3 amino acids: CASSGDRVINIQYF. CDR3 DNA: TGTGCCAGCAGCGGGGACAGGGTAATCAACATTCAGTACTTC. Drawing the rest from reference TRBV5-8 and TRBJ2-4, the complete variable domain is EAGVTQSPTHLIKTRGQQATLRCSPISGHTSVYWYQQALGLGLQFLLWYDEGEERNRGNFPPRFSGRQFPNYSSELNVNALELEDSALYLCASSGDRVINIQYFGAGTRLSVL.

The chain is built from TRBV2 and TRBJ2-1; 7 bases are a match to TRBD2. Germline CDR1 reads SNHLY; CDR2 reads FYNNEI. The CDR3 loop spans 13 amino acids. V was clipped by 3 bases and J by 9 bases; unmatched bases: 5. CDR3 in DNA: TGTGCCAGCAGTGAGGCTAGCGGTACTGAGCAGTTCTTC. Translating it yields CASSEASGTEQFF.

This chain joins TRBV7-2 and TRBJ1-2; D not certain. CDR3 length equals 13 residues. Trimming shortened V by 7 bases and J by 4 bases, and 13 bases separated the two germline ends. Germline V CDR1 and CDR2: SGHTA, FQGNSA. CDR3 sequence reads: CASIPEIFYGYTF. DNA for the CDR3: TGTGCCAGCATTCCGGAAATTTTCTATGGCTACACCTTC.

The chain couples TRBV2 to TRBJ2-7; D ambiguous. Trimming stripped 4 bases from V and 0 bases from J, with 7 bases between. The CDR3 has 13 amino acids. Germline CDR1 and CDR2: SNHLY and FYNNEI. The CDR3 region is CASSVRVSYEQYF. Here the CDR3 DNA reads TGTGCCAGCAGTGTCCGGGTCTCCTACGAGCAGTACTTC.

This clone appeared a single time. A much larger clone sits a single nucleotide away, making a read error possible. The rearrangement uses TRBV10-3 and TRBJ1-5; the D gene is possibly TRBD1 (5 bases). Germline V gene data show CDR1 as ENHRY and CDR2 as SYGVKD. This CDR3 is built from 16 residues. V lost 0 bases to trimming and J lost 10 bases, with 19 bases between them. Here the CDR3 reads CAISESGHQGDDPQHF. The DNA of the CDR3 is TGTGCCATCAGTGAGTCAGGGCACCAGGGTGACGATCCCCAGCATTTT.

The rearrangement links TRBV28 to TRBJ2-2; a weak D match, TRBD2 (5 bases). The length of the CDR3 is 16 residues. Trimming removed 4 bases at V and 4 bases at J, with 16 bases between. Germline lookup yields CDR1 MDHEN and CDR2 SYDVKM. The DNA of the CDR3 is TGTGCCAGCAGTTCGCCAGAGGGTTGGGTCACCGGGGAGCTGTTTTTT. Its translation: CASSSPEGWVTGELFF.

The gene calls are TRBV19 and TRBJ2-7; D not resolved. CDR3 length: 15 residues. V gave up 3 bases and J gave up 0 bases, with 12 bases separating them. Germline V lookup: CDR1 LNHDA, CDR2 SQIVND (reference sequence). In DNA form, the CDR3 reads TGTGCCAGTAGTATCTCCTTCCCGAGCTCCTACGAGCAGTACTTC. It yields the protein CASSISFPSSYEQYF.

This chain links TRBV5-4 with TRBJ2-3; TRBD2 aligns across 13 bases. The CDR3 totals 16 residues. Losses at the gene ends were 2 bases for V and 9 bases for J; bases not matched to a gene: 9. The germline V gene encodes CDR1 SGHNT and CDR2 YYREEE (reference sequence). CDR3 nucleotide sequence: TGTGCCAGCAGCTTTAGACTAGCGGGAGGAAGGGACACGCAGTATTTT. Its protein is CASSFRLAGGRDTQYF.

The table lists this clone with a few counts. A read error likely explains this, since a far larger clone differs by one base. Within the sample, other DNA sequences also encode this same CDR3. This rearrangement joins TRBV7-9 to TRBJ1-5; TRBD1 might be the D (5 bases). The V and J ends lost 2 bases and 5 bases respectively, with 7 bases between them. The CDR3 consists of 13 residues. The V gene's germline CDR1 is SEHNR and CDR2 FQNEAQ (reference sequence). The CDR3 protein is CASSLQGDQPQHF. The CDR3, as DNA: TGTGCCAGCAGCTTACAGGGAGATCAGCCCCAGCATTTT. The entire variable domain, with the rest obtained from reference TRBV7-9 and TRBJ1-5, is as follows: DTGVSQNPRHKITKRGQNVTFRCDPISEHNRLYWYRQTLGQGPEFLTYFQNEAQLEKSRLLSDRFSAERPKGSFSTLEIQRTEQGDSAMYLCASSLQGDQPQHFGDGTRLSIL.

The CDR3 DNA sequence: TGTGCCAGCAGCGATGGACCGAACACTGAAGCTTTCTTT. Amino acids: CASSDGPNTEAFF. The rearrangement joins TRBV11-3 to TRBJ1-1; D is unresolved. The CDR3 runs to 13 residues. Germline V lookup: CDR1 SGHNT, CDR2 YENEEA. Between the trimmed V and J ends, which lost 5 bases and 1 base, there was a span of 8 bases.

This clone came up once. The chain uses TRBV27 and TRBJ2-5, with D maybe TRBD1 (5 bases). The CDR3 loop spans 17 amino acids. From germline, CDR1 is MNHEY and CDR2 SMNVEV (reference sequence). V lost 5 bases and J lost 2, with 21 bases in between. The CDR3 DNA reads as TGTGCCAGCAGTCACCGACAGACACCCCTAACACAAGAGACCCAGTACTTC. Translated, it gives CASSHRQTPLTQETQYF.

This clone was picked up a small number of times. CDR3 protein: CASSSKTGGTGELFF. The CDR3 nucleotides are TGTGCCAGCAGCTCCAAGACAGGGGGCACCGGGGAGCTGTTTTTT. The V call is TRBV7-8, the J call TRBJ2-2; the match to TRBD1 covers 9 bases. The CDR3 consists of 15 residues. Losses at the gene ends were 4 bases for V and 4 bases for J; bases not matched to a gene: 4. The V gene's germline CDR1 is SGHVS and CDR2 FQNEAQ.

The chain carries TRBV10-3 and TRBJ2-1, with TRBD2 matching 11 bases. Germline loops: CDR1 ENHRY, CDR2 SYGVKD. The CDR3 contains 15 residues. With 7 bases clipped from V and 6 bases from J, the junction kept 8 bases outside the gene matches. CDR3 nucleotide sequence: TGTGCCATCAAAGAGGAGCTAGCGGGAGGCAATGAGCAGTTCTTC. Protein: CAIKEELAGGNEQFF.

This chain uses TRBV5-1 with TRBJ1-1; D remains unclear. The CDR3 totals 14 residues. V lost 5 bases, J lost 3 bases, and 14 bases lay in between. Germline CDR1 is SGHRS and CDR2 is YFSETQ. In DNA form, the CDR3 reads TGCGCCAGCAGACCCGGGGTCGGAGACACTGAAGCTTTCTTT. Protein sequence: CASRPGVGDTEAFF.

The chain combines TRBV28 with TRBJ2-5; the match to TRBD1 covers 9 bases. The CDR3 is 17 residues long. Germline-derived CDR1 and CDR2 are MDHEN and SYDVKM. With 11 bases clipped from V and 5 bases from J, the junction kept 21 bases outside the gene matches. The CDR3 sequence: CAARSPGQGRDWETQYF. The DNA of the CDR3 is TGTGCCGCTCGAAGCCCGGGACAGGGTCGTGACTGGGAGACCCAGTACTTC.

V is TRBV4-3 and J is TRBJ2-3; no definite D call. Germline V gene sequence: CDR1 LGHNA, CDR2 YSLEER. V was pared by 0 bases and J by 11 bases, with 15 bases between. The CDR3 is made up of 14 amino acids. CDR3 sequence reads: CASSQDSRTMKQYF. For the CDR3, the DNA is TGCGCCAGCAGCCAAGATTCTCGTACAATGAAGCAGTATTTT.

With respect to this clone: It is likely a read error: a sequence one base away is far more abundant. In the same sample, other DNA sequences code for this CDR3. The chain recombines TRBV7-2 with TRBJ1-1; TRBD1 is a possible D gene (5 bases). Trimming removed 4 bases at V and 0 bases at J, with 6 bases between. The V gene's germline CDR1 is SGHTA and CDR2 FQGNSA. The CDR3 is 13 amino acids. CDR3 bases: TGTGCCAGCAGCTCACAGGTGAACACTGAAGCTTTCTTT. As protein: CASSSQVNTEAFF.

The CDR3 sequence is CASRPIWDRHNEQFF. CDR3 nucleotide sequence: TGTGCCAGCAGACCGATCTGGGACAGACACAATGAGCAGTTCTTC. The chain joins TRBV27 to TRBJ2-1; TRBD1 aligns across 7 bases. Germline V gene lookup returns CDR1 MNHEY and CDR2 SMNVEV (reference sequence). The CDR3 covers 15 residues. Trimming cost V 6 bases and J 5 bases; bases outside gene matches: 10.

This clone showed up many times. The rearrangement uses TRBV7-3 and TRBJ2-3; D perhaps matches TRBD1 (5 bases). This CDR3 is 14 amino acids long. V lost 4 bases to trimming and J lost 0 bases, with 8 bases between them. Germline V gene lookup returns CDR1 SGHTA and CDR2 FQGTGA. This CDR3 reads CASSSGHSTDTQYF. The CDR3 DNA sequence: TGTGCCAGCAGCTCCGGACATAGCACAGATACGCAGTATTTT.

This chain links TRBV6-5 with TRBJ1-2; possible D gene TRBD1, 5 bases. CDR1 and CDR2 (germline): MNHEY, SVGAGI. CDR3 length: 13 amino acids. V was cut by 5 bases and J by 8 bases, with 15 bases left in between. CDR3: CASSISRAIGYTF. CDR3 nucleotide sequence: TGTGCCAGCAGTATCTCCAGGGCTATCGGCTACACCTTC.

CDR3 in DNA: TGTGCCAGCAGTCAGAGGTGGCGGGGGGCCAACGTCCTGACTTTC. Protein: CASSQRWRGANVLTF. The chain joins TRBV28 to TRBJ2-6; unclear D gene. The V gene lost 5 bases and the J gene lost 4 bases, with 12 bases spanning the gap. Germline lookup yields CDR1 MDHEN and CDR2 SYDVKM. This CDR3 is 15 amino acids long. Full variable domain (missing parts from reference TRBV28 and TRBJ2-6): DVKVTQSSRYLVKRTGEKVFLECVQDMDHENMFWYRQDPGLGLRLIYFSYDVKMKEKGDIPEGYSVSREKKERFSLILESASTNQTSMYLCASSQRWRGANVLTFGAGSRLTVL.